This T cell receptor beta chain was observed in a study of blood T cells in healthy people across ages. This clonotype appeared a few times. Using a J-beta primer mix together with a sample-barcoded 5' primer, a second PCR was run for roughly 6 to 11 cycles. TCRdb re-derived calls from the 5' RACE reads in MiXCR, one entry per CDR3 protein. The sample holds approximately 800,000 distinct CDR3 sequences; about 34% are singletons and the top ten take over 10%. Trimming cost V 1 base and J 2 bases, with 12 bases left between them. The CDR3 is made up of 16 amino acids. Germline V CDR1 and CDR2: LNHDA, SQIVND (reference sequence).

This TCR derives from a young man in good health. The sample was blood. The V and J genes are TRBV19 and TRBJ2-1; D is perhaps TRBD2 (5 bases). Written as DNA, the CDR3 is TGTGCCAGTAGTATAGTGTCGGGGATCGCCTACAATGAGCAGTTCTTC. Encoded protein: CASSIVSGIAYNEQFF.